Listed below are T cell receptor beta chains from one sample, sequenced in a study of OX40 agonist ivuxolimab in advanced cancers. The protocol was immunoSEQ multiplex PCR, while the TCRdb copy is restricted to in-frame clones and leaves out a portion. The sample shows roughly 29,000 clones, over 90% of them seen only once. Sequencing used CD4+ or CD8+ T cells sorted from blood, obtained in a trial of the OX40 agonist ivuxolimab. The receptors originated from an adult with an advanced solid tumor such as melanoma, head and neck, liver or kidney cancer. CDR3s include the opening cysteine and the closing phenylalanine or tryptophan. A D gene is named only where the DNA matches it firmly.

TRBV15,TRBD1,TRBJ2-7,15,TGTGCCACCAGCAGACGGACAGGGGATCCCTACGAGCAGTACTTC,CATSRRTGDPYEQYF
TRBV7-2,-,TRBJ2-7,15,TGTGCCAGCAGTAAAGCGGGCTCGAGCTCCTACGAGCAGTACTTC,CASSKAGSSSYEQYF
TRBV27,TRBD2,TRBJ2-7,16,TGTGCCAGCAGTTCCCCCTTAACTAGCGGCAATTACGAGCAGTACTTC,CASSSPLTSGNYEQYF
TRBV4-2,-,TRBJ1-1,17,TGTGCCAGCAGCCAAGGAGGGGACCCTTACATGAACACTGAAGCTTTCTTT,CASSQGGDPYMNTEAFF
TRBV5-1,-,TRBJ1-1,16,TGCGCCAGCAGCCCCTTTTTGGGGGGACCGAACACTGAAGCTTTCTTT,CASSPFLGGPNTEAFF
TRBV6-1,TRBD2,TRBJ2-3,15,TGTGCCAGCAAGAGGACTAGCGGAGGTACAGATACGCAGTATTTT,CASKRTSGGTDTQYF
TRBV7-9,TRBD1,TRBJ2-2,15,TGTGCCAGCAGTCCCGGGACAGGAAATCTCGGGGAGCTGTTTTTT,CASSPGTGNLGELFF
TRBV5-6,-,TRBJ1-1,14,TGTGCCAGCAGCTCGTTACAGGGCAGGGCTGAAGCTTTCTTT,CASSSLQGRAEAFF
TRBV18,-,TRBJ1-5,16,TGTGCCAGCTCACCACTGGGACCTCGGAGCAATCAGCCCCAGCATTTT,CASSPLGPRSNQPQHF
TRBV5-5,-,TRBJ1-2,14,TGTGCCAGCAGTTTGAGACAGGCAAACTATGGCTACACCTTC,CASSLRQANYGYTF
TRBV14,TRBD2,TRBJ2-7,16,TGTGCCAGCAGCCAAGTAGCGACTAGCGGGTACCACGAGCAGTACTTC,CASSQVATSGYHEQYF
TRBV5-1,-,TRBJ2-3,15,TGCGCCAGCAGCTTTTTCGGCGGGGGCACAGATACGCAGTATTTT,CASSFFGGGTDTQYF
TRBV4-1,-,TRBJ2-5,15,TGCGCCAGCAGCCAGGAGGGACGACGCCAAGAGACCCAGTACTTC,CASSQEGRRQETQYF
TRBV6-1,-,TRBJ2-6,13,TGTGCCAGCCAGGAATCTGGGGCCAACGTCCTGACTTTC,CASQESGANVLTF
TRBV4-1,TRBD2,TRBJ2-2,16,TGCGCCAGCAGCCAATTCAGCGGGGGGGCGAGCGGGGAGCTGTTTTTT,CASSQFSGGASGELFF
TRBV5-1,-,TRBJ2-6,15,TGCGCCAGCAGCCCCCAGAGCTCTGGGGCCAACGTCCTGACTTTC,CASSPQSSGANVLTF